This T cell receptor beta chain stems from a study of early T cells in non-severe SARS-CoV-2 infection. Study information: The chains were unpaired, and the sequenced material was bulk RNA from unsorted whole blood.

Looked up from germline, CDR1 is LGHNA and CDR2 is YSLEER. The CDR3 sequence is 14 residues long. The V segment lost 6 bases and the J segment 12 bases; nucleotides outside the gene matches: 11. Findings of the study overall: Anti-spike CD8 responses were favored in VDJdb matching, and private and CD4 specificities were missed.

Individually, cDNA molecules had unique molecular identifiers attached to them. From the 5' RACE reads, TCRdb called clonotypes with MiXCR, one entry per CDR3 protein. The repertoire holds about 83,000 distinct CDR3 sequences, 9% to 15% seen once, with approximately 7% in the top ten. This clonotype was observed at least ten times. The antigen is not known. The TCR sequence derives from an adult who was a healthcare worker with PCR-confirmed SARS-CoV-2 infection or an uninfected control (not recorded which). This sequence joins TRBV4-3 and TRBJ2-2; 9 nucleotides align to TRBD2. Material for sequencing was whole blood. The CDR3 protein is CASSPSGIKAKLFF. The CDR3 DNA follows: TGCGCCAGCAGTCCTAGCGGGATTAAAGCGAAGCTGTTTTTT.